This TCR beta chain stems from a study of CD8 T cells in ankylosing spondylitis. The germline CDR1 and CDR2 sequences are LGHDT and YNNKEL (reference sequence). Trimming removed 3 bases from V and 9 bases from J, with 15 bases in between. The CDR3 is made up of 14 amino acids. Points from the study as a whole: It was reported that disease-linked clones were significantly enriched in matched ankylosing spondylitis synovial fluid. Earlier reports found some motif variants in synovial fluid and blood in reactive arthritis. Seemingly characteristic of ankylosing spondylitis blood was a TCR beta motif consisting of 7 or 8 highly homologous variants.

TCRdb independently ran MiXCR on the 5' RACE reads; one entry per CDR3 protein. The data show some 800,000 distinct CDR3 sequences, 12% seen once. This clonotype was recorded a few times. Its target is not known. The sample consisted of blood, either unsorted or a sorted T cell fraction (not recorded which). The genes are TRBV3-1 and TRBJ2-1; D possibly uses TRBD1 or TRBD2 (5 bases each). The clonotype was recovered from a male donor with ankylosing spondylitis. The CDR3 region is CASSHLAEGPEQFF. DNA for the CDR3: TGTGCCAGCAGCCATCTCGCTGAGGGGCCTGAGCAGTTCTTC.